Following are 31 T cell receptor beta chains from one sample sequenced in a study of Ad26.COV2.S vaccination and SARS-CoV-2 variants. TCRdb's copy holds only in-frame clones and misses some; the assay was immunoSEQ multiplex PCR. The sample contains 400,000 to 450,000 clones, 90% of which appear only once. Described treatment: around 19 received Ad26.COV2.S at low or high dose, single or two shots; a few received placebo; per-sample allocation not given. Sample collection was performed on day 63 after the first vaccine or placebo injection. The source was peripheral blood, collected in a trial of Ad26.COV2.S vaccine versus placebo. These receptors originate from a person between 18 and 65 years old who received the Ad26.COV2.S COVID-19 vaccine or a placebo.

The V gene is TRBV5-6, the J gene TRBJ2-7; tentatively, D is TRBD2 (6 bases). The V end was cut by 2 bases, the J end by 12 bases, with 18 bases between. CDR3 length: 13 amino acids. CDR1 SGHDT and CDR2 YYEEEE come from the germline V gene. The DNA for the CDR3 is TGTGCCAGCAGCTTAGGGACTGACTTCATTCTGTACTTC. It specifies CASSLGTDFILYF. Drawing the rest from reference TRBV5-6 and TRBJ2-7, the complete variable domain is DAGVTQSPTHLIKTRGQQVTLRCSPKSGHDTVSWYQQALGQGPQFIFQYYEEEERQRGNFPDRFSGHQFPNYSSELNVNALLLGDSALYLCASSLGTDFILYFGPGTRLTVT.

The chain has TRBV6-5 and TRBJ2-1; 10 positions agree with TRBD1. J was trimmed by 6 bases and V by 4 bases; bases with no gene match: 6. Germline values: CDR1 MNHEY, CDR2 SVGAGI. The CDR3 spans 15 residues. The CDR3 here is CASSSSGTGANEQFF. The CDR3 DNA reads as TGTGCCAGCAGTTCCTCCGGGACAGGGGCCAATGAGCAGTTCTTC.

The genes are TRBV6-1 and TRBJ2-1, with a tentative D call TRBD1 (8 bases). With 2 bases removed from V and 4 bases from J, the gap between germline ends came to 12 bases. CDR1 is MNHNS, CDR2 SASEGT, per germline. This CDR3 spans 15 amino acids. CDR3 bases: TGTGCCAGCAGTGAAAACAGGGGGGGGTACAATGAGCAGTTCTTC. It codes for CASSENRGGYNEQFF.

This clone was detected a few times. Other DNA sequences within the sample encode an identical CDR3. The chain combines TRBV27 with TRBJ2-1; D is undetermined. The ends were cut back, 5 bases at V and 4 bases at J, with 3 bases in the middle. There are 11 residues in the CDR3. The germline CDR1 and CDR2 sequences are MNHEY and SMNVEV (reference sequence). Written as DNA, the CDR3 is TGTGCCAGCAGTAAATACAATGAGCAGTTCTTC. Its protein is CASSKYNEQFF.

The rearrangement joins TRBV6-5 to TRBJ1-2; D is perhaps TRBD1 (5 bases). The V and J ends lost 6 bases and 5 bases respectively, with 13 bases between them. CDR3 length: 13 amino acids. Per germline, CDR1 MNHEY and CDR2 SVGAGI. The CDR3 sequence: CASRARGTYGYTF. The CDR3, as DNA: TGTGCCAGCAGGGCACGGGGGACTTATGGCTACACCTTC.

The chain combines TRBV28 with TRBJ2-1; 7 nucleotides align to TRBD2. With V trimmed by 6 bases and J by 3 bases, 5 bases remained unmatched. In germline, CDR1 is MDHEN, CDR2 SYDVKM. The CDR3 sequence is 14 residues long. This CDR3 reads CASRAGGSYNEQFF. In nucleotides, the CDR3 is TGTGCCAGCAGGGCGGGCGGGAGCTACAATGAGCAGTTCTTC. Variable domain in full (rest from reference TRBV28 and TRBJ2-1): DVKVTQSSRYLVKRTGEKVFLECVQDMDHENMFWYRQDPGLGLRLIYFSYDVKMKEKGDIPEGYSVSREKKERFSLILESASTNQTSMYLCASRAGGSYNEQFFGPGTRLTVL.

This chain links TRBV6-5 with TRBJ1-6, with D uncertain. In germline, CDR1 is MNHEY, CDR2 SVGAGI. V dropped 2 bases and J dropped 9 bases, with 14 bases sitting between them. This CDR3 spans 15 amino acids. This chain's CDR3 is CASSYSGIRGSPLHF. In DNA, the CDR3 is TGTGCCAGCAGTTACAGCGGGATCCGGGGTTCACCCCTCCACTTT.

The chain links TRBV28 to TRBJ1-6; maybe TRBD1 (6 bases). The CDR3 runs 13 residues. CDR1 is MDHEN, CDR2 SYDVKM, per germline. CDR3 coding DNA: TGTGGTACAGGGATGTCCTATAATTCACCCCTCCACTTT. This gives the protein CGTGMSYNSPLHF.

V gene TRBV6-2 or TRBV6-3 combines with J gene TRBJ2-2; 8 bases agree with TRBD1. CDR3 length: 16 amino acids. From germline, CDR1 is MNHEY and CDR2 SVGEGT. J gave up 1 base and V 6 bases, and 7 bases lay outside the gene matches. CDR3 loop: CASSRGPGENTGELFF. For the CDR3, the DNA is TGTGCCAGCAGCAGGGGGCCAGGGGAGAACACCGGGGAGCTGTTTTTT.

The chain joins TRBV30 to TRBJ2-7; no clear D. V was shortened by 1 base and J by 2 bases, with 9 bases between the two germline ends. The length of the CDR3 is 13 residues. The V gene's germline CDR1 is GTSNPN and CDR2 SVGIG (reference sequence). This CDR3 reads CAWSDLRPYEQYF. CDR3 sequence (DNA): TGTGCCTGGAGTGACTTACGCCCCTACGAGCAGTACTTC.

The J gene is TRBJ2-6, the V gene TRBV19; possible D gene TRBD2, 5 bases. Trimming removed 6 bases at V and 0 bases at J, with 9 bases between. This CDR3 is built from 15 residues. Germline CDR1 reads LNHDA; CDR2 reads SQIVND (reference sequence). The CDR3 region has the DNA TGTGCCAGTAGGACTATACTCTCTGGGGCCAACGTCCTGACTTTC. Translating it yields CASRTILSGANVLTF. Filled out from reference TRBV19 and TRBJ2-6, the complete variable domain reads DGGITQSPKYLFRKEGQNVTLSCEQNLNHDAMYWYRQDPGQGLRLIYYSQIVNDFQKGDIAEGYSVSREKKESFPLTVTSAQKNPTAFYLCASRTILSGANVLTFGAGSRLTVL.

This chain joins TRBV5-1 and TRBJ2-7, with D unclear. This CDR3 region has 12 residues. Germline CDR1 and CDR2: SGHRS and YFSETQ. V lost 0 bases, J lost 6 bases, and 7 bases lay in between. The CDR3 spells CASSLEGLEQYF. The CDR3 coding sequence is TGCGCCAGCAGCTTGGAAGGGCTCGAGCAGTACTTC. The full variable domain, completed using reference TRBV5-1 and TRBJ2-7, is KAGVTQTPRYLIKTRGQQVTLSCSPISGHRSVSWYQQTPGQGLQFLFEYFSETQRNKGNFPGRFSGRQFSNSRSEMNVSTLELGDSALYLCASSLEGLEQYFGPGTRLTVT.

The CDR3, as DNA: TGTGCCAGCAGGCGGACTTACCTCTACGAGCAGTACTTC. Protein sequence: CASRRTYLYEQYF. The chain joins TRBV6-5 to TRBJ2-7; perhaps TRBD2 as D (5 bases). CDR1 is MNHEY and CDR2 is SVGAGI in the germline V gene. V lost 6 bases, J lost 3 bases, and 12 bases lay in between. The CDR3 runs 13 residues.

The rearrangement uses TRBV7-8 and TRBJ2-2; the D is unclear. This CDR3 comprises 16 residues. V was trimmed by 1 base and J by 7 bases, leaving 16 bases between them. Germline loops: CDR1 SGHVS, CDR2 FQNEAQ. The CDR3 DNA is TGTGCCAGCAGCTTAGGGTTCAGTGGTCAACACGGGGAGCTGTTTTTT. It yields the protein CASSLGFSGQHGELFF.

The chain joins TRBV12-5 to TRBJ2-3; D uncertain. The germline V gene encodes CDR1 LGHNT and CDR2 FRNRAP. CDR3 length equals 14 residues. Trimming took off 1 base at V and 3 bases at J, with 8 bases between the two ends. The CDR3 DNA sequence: TGTGCTAGTGGTTTGGACAGTATTACAGATACGCAGTATTTT. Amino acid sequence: CASGLDSITDTQYF.

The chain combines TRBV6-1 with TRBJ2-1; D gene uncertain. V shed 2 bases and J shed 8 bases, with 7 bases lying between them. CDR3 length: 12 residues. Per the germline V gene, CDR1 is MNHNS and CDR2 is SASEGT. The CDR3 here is CASSEFGYEQFF. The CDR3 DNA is TGTGCCAGCAGTGAATTTGGGTATGAGCAGTTCTTC.

CDR3 amino acids: CASSLGSTSSWPQHF. In nucleotides, the CDR3 is TGTGCCAGCAGTTTAGGTTCGACTTCTTCATGGCCCCAGCATTTT. The chain couples TRBV28 to TRBJ1-5; D unresolved. Deletions cut 2 bases from V and 9 bases from J, with 17 bases between. Germline V gene lookup returns CDR1 MDHEN and CDR2 SYDVKM. The CDR3 has 15 amino acids.

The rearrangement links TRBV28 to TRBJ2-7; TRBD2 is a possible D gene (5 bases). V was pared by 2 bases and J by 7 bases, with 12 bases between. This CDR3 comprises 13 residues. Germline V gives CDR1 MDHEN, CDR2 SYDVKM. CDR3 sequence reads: CASSLPPTGEQYF. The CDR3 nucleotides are TGTGCCAGCAGTTTACCGCCGACGGGAGAGCAGTACTTC.

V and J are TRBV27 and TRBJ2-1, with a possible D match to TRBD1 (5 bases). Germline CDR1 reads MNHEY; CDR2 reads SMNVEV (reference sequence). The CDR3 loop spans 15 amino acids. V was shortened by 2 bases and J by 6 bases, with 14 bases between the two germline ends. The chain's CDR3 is CASSLRTRALNEQFF. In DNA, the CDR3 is TGTGCCAGCAGTTTAAGGACACGAGCGCTCAATGAGCAGTTCTTC.

CDR3 loop: CASTGLAGESEQFF. In DNA, the CDR3 is TGTGCCAGCACCGGACTAGCGGGAGAAAGTGAGCAGTTCTTC. The J gene is TRBJ2-1, the V gene TRBV6-5, with 13 bases that match TRBD2. Germline CDR1 and CDR2: MNHEY and SVGAGI. Unmatched junction bases numbered 6, after V lost 7 bases and J lost 9 bases. The CDR3 totals 14 residues.

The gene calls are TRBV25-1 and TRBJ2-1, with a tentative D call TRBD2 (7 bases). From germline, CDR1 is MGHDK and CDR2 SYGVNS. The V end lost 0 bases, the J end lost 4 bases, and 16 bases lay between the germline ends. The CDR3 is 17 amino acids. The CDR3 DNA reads TGTGCCAGCAGTGAATATAGGGGGACTACAGTATACAATGAGCAGTTCTTC. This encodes CASSEYRGTTVYNEQFF.

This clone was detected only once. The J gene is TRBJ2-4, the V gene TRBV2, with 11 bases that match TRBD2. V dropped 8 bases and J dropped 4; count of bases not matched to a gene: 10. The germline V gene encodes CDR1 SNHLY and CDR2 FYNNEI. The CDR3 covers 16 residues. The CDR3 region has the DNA TGTGCCAGCGGGGAGACTAGCGGGGTCTATAAAAACATTCAGTACTTC. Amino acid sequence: CASGETSGVYKNIQYF.

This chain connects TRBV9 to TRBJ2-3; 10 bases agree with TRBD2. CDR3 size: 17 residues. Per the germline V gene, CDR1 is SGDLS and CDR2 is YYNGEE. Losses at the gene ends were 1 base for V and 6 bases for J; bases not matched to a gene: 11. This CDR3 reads CASSVYSAGGPGDTQYF. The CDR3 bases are TGTGCCAGCAGCGTATACTCAGCGGGAGGGCCAGGGGATACGCAGTATTTT.

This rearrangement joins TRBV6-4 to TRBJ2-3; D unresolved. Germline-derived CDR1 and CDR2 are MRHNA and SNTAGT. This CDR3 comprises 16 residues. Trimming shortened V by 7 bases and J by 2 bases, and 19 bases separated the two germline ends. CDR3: CASTLRSSPITDTQYF. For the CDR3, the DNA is TGTGCCAGCACCCTCCGGAGTAGTCCGATCACAGATACGCAGTATTTT.

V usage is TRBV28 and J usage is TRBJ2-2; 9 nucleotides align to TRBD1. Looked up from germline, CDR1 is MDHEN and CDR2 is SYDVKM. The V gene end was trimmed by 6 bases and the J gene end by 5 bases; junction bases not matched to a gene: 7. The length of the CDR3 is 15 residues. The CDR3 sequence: CASRPGGQGTGELFF. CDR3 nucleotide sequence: TGTGCCAGCAGACCCGGGGGACAGGGAACCGGGGAGCTGTTTTTT.

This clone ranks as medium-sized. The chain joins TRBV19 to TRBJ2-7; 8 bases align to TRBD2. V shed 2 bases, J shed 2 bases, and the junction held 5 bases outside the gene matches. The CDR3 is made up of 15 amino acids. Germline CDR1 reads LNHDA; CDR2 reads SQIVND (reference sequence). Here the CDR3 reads CASSITSGITYEQYF. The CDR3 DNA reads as TGTGCCAGTAGTATAACTAGCGGAATAACCTACGAGCAGTACTTC. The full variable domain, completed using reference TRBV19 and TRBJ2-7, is DGGITQSPKYLFRKEGQNVTLSCEQNLNHDAMYWYRQDPGQGLRLIYYSQIVNDFQKGDIAEGYSVSREKKESFPLTVTSAQKNPTAFYLCASSITSGITYEQYFGPGTRLTVT.

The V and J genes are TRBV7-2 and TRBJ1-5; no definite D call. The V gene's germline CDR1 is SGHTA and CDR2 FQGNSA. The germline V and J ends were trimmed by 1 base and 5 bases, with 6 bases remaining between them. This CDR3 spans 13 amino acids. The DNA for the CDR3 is TGTGCCAGCAGCTTAGGGCCGCATCAGCCCCAGCATTTT. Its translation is CASSLGPHQPQHF.

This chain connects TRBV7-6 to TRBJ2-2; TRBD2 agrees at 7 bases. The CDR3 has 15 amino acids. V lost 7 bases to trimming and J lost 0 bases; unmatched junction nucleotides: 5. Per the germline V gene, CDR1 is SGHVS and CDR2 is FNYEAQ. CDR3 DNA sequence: TGTGCCAGCACCCGGGGGGAAACGAACACCGGGGAGCTGTTTTTT. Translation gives CASTRGETNTGELFF.

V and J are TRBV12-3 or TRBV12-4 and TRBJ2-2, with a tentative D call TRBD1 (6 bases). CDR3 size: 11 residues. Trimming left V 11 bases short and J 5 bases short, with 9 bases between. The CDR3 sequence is CAYQGTGELFF. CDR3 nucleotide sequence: TGTGCCTACCAGGGGACCGGGGAGCTGTTTTTT.

CDR3 in amino acids: CASSVEGVTDTQYF. CDR3 coding DNA: TGTGCCAGCAGCGTAGAGGGGGTTACAGATACGCAGTATTTT. The gene calls are TRBV9 and TRBJ2-3, with D possibly TRBD1 on 6 matching bases. This CDR3 has 14 residues. Trimming pared 0 bases from V and 3 bases from J, leaving 8 bases between. The germline V gene has CDR1 SGDLS and CDR2 YYNGEE.

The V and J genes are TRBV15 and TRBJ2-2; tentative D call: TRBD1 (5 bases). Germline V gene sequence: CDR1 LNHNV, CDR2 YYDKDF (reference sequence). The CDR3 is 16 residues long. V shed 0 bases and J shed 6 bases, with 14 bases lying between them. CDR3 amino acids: CATSREAPRDPGELFF. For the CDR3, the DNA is TGTGCCACCAGCAGAGAAGCCCCCAGGGATCCCGGGGAGCTGTTTTTT. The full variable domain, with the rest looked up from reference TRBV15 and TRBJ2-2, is DAMVIQNPRYQVTQFGKPVTLSCSQTLNHNVMYWYQQKSSQAPKLLFHYYDKDFNNEADTPDNFQSRRPNTSFCFLDIRSPGLGDTAMYLCATSREAPRDPGELFFGEGSRLTVL.